This TCR beta chain was retrieved from a study of cytomegalovirus exposure and HLA in healthy donors (TCRdb year 2017). Broadly, across the study: In an earlier analysis of under 750 of the donors, 276 Gb of sequence data and 120 million or so unique TCR beta sequences from 150 million to 200 million T cells were reported. An early release covering roughly 640 HLA-typed donors comprised 250 to 350 gigabases of sequencing data and around 86 million unique TCR sequences. Among the approximately 400 genotyped donors, approximately 81% belonged to the genetic ancestry cluster associated with self-reported Caucasian donors. The study was designed to test whether signatures of past pathogen exposure could be identified by cataloging public T cell receptors. The T cell repertoires of around 670 subjects were profiled by immunosequencing and related to cytomegalovirus serostatus. A separate validation cohort of roughly 120 different subjects was used in addition to the 666-subject first cohort. To predict cytomegalovirus infection status, the study brought together high-throughput TCR immunosequencing, statistical association of individual TCRs with disease status, and machine learning. To study patterns of TCR occurrence, a later analysis re-analyzed previously published TCR beta repertoires from 700 or so donors and added high-resolution HLA genotyping. Rather than using new phenotypic data, the later analysis identified candidate immune exposures from TCR beta sequences and from how often those sequences occurred across donors. To decide whether each TCR beta V gene segment behaved as functional or pseudogenic, an earlier analysis of approximately 600 of the donors relied on high-throughput TCR beta sequencing. Donor age, sex, ethnicity and CMV serostatus were collected together with the repertoire data. Genome-wide SNP genotypes for about 65% of the 666 donors were used in a later genetic analysis, which treated that subset as a discovery cohort. All discovery cohort repertoires had been generated on a single sequencing platform. Both class I and class II loci were covered by HLA typing, at four-digit resolution. Typing coverage varied by locus: about 629-640 donors for A, B, C, DRB1 and DQB1; around 560 for DQA1; more than 600 for DPA1; about 450 for DPB1. Four to six DR-DQ haplotypes were handled as single units for association and clustering, since linkage in the cohort was strong. On average, 235,054 unique TCR beta nucleotide sequences were sequenced per donor among 398 genotyped donors of the cohort, with roughly 18% of those sequences being non-productive.

The cohort comprised some 730 healthy bone marrow donors. At the time of sampling, every cohort member was nominally healthy, though immune exposures that went unrecorded were likely present. The donor was CMV seronegative and was included in the group of 352 seronegative cohort members. A peripheral blood sample was collected from each donor, and TCR beta sequencing was performed on peripheral blood mononuclear cells. The Qiagen DNeasy Blood Extraction Kit was used to extract genomic DNA from the blood cell samples. Findings and caveats that apply to the study as a whole: In this cohort, only TCR beta chains were sequenced, and detectable features were limited by the absence of alpha or paired-chain data. Sequencing depth was assumed to be roughly uniform across donors in the presence/absence analyses, though that assumption may not hold. According to the authors, the approach could potentially be generalized to other disease states and immunological phenotypes. V-gene and J-gene trimming of TCR beta chains was associated with a missense DCLRE1C variant in a later genetic analysis, and the association was replicated in an independent cohort. At a false discovery rate of 0.05, a later analysis linked 16,951 TCR beta sequences to specific HLA alleles. Because some donors lacked HLA typing at each locus, the association tests relied only on the typed subset. CMV serostatus was the only immune exposure information available for the cohort. Across donors, most TCR sequences were observed very rarely, whereas some public TCRs were present in many individuals. Assigning TCR associations to individual alleles was difficult when HLA alleles, especially DR and DQ, strongly co-occurred. A further reported finding was that TCR beta sequences accurately predicted the HLA-A and HLA-B alleles for most subjects in the first cohort. A few of the identified cytomegalovirus-associated TCR beta chains were confirmed in vitro to be specific for cytomegalovirus antigens. A cluster of highly shared sequence variants was judged likely to represent a technical artifact of the sequencing pipeline. Correlated functional status among segregating V segments might be attributable to linkage disequilibrium, but an unknown experimental factor could not be ruled out. Several of the top co-occurrence clusters appeared to be linked to parvovirus B19, influenza, CMV and Epstein-Barr virus, according to a later analysis. A later analysis found that TCR association rates varied across HLA loci, with DRB1 alleles showing the most associated TCRs and HLA-C alleles the fewest. Because counts were too low, about 15 rarely observed V segments, including chromosome 9 orphons, were left out of the earlier analysis of roughly 600 of the donors. In a later genetic analysis, fewer N-insertions in productive TCRs were reported among donors in an Asian-associated ancestry cluster than the approximately 670-donor mean. A later analysis found that most CMV-associated TCR beta chains appeared HLA-restricted, with HLA associations seemingly driven largely by CMV exposure. A total of roughly 160 TCR beta chains were listed by the study as associated with cytomegalovirus. Compared with equally common non-associated chains, HLA-associated TCR beta chains in a later analysis were more clonally expanded and had lower generation probabilities. Broadly in line with IMGT annotations, most TCR beta V segments showed up in productive rearrangements about 90% or about 30% of the time in an earlier analysis of under 700 of the donors. The classifier was reported to diagnose cytomegalovirus status with high specificity and sensitivity in both the original and validation cohorts.

Libraries were built with the immunoSEQ multiplex PCR assay. For the multiplex PCR, a mixture combining 60 forward primers for TCR Vbeta segments and 13 reverse primers for TCR Jbeta segments was used. Amplification of the CDR3 region of rearranged TCR beta genes was performed with a multiplex PCR assay on genomic DNA. The Illumina HiSeq System was used to sequence the amplified TCR beta libraries as 87-base-pair reads. On the study's bioinformatics: In a later analysis, tens of millions of unique TCR beta chains were counted across the 650 to 750 repertoires, and about 10 million of these chains were shared by at least two donors. A nearest-neighbor algorithm error-corrected the raw reads and collapsed the reads into unique sequences, merging closely related sequences to remove PCR and sequencing errors. CDR3 sequences were aligned to IMGT reference sequences to assign V, D and J gene segments. For a sequence to be retained, a match of at least six nucleotides was required to both a V gene segment and a J gene segment. Rearrangements were classified as productive when the CDR3 lacked stop codons and remained in frame with V and J, and all other rearrangements were classified as non-productive. Following IMGT convention, CDR3 was defined as the stretch from the second conserved V-encoded cysteine to the conserved J-encoded phenylalanine. In an earlier analysis of 587 of the donors, sequences lacking an unambiguous match to a single V gene segment were excluded. An earlier analysis of just under 600 of the donors called V segments functional above 56.7% productive rearrangements and segregating when the between-donor standard deviation exceeded 5%. A statistical classification framework was developed to diagnose cytomegalovirus status using the catalog of TCR beta chain sequences. V and J gene assignment, in a later analysis, came from comparing TCR nucleotide sequences with IMGT/GENE-DB human TR gene sequences. The TCRdist pipeline was used in a later analysis to assign CDR3 sequences and most-parsimonious VDJ recombination scenarios. In a later analysis, each TCR beta chain was defined by its CDR3 amino acid sequence together with its V-gene family, and reads without a unique V-gene family were excluded. In a later analysis, 450 to 600 highly shared, low-generation-probability nucleotide sequences were removed to address suspected cross-contamination and a sequencing artifact. For each public chain, a later analysis derived a clonal expansion index from normalized ranks of inferred template counts within each repertoire. In a later analysis, generation probabilities were computed with a VDJ recombination model fitted to out-of-frame rearrangements, and the resulting probabilities were checked against IGoR. In a later analysis, TCR-TCR, TCR-HLA and TCR-CMV co-occurrence was scored with hypergeometric tests, and a repertoire-size bias correction was applied to TCR pairs. False discovery rates were estimated in a later analysis by permuting HLA or CMV assignments 20 times. In a later analysis, co-occurring TCRs were grouped using DBSCAN, with TCRdist sequence similarity added in when clustering inside HLA-allele-positive subsets. For co-occurrence clustering, repertoires with fewer than 30,000 or more than 120,000 public chains were excluded, along with 4 to 6 repertoires with anomalous nucleotide sharing. Entries here come from immuneACCESS through TCRdb and include only in-frame sequences with V and J called. Some clones fail to appear in such tables; in the studies checked, an unresolved V gene covers under half of the shortfall, and the cause of the remainder is unknown. V and J calls and clone size come straight from that table; D and trimming were deduced from the DNA. The sample profile shows approximately 150,000 clones; approximately 71% of them were found once. Together, the top ten hold roughly 1.4% of the sample.

For this clone: The target of this receptor is not known. No much larger clonotype is one base removed from it; base qualities were not supplied.

The sample consisted of PBMCs. The sequence came from a man aged 45-65 years in good health and CMV-seronegative.

The DNA is as follows: TGTGCCAGCAGCTTAAGAGGGACAGTGAAATACAATGAGCAGTTCTTC. Protein translation: CASSLRGTVKYNEQFF. This sequence uses TRBV7-8 and TRBJ2-1; 7 bases in the junction line up with TRBD1. Inclusive of the bounding cysteine and phenylalanine, the CDR3 is 16 residues long. CDR3 DNA is the only sequence kept; it has 48 bases, read in frame from the first base. Trimming leaves V shorter by 2 bases and J shorter by 4 bases, with the junction holding 8 bases beyond the gene matches. The germline V gene gives CDR1 as SGHVS and CDR2 as FQNEAQ.